A single sample gave rise to the 23 T cell receptor beta chains below, sequenced in a study of control samples from healthy donors and cancer patients (dated by TCRdb to between 2020 and 2021). Libraries came from the immunoSEQ multiplex PCR assay. The table was pulled from immuneACCESS by TCRdb, which kept in-frame rearrangements only. Such tables lose some clones; where checked, under half of the loss comes from unresolved V genes, and the rest has no known cause. Present in this sample are around 120,000 clones, about nine tenths of which were seen just once. The ten top clones hold around 8.7% of the sample. Sequencing used blood. These receptors came from a man aged 40-49 years in good health.

V usage is TRBV16 and J usage is TRBJ1-2; no definite D call. Deletions cut 0 bases from V and 3 bases from J, with 11 bases between. This CDR3 contains 15 residues. Germline V gives CDR1 KGHSY, CDR2 FQNENV. This CDR3 reads CASSQSEQAYYGYTF. As DNA, the CDR3 is TGTGCCAGCAGCCAATCTGAGCAGGCCTACTATGGCTACACCTTC.

CDR3 region: CASSWAGQGGTGELFF. In nucleotides, the CDR3 is TGCGCCAGCAGCTGGGCCGGGCAGGGGGGAACCGGGGAGCTGTTTTTT. The chain links TRBV5-1 to TRBJ2-2; weak D call: TRBD1 (7 bases). The CDR3 runs 16 residues. V lost 3 bases to trimming and J lost 5 bases, with 17 bases between them. The germline gives CDR1 SGHRS, CDR2 YFSETQ.

J is TRBJ1-3 and V is TRBV6-5; 7 bases are a match to TRBD1. The CDR3 runs to 16 residues. With 2 bases clipped from V and 5 bases from J, the junction kept 9 bases outside the gene matches. CDR1 MNHEY and CDR2 SVGAGI come from the germline V gene. The CDR3 loop reads CASSYTRQGPRNTIYF. The CDR3 region has the DNA TGTGCCAGCAGTTACACACGACAGGGCCCTCGAAACACCATATATTTT.

Notes on this clone: This sample includes further DNA sequences coding for the same CDR3. The CDR3 region has the DNA TGTGCCAGCAGTAGGGACCCGGATGAAAAACTGTTTTTT. As protein: CASSRDPDEKLFF. The rearrangement links TRBV6-5 to TRBJ1-4; weak D call: TRBD1 (5 bases). The V gene's germline CDR1 is MNHEY and CDR2 SVGAGI. Deletions cut 5 bases from V and 6 bases from J, with 10 bases between. This CDR3 region has 13 residues.

CDR3 bases: TGTGCCAGTAGTCTTTCCCTTAATGAGCAGTTCTTC. Its protein is CASSLSLNEQFF. This sequence joins TRBV19 and TRBJ2-1, with D uncertain. Germline CDR1 and CDR2: LNHDA and SQIVND (reference sequence). This CDR3 has 12 residues. The V and J ends lost 5 bases and 7 bases respectively, with 9 bases between them.

V gene TRBV7-3 combines with J gene TRBJ2-3, with D perhaps assigned TRBD1 or TRBD2 (6 bases each). The germline V gene encodes CDR1 SGHTA and CDR2 FQGTGA. This CDR3 comprises 15 residues. The germline V and J ends were trimmed by 5 bases and 4 bases, with 16 bases remaining between them. The CDR3 here is CASSERGGRADTQYF. The CDR3 region has the DNA TGTGCCAGCAGCGAAAGAGGGGGGCGCGCAGATACGCAGTATTTT.

Regarding this clone: Additional DNA sequences in this sample encode the identical CDR3. The CDR3 loop is CASSPGDSYEQYF. CDR3 bases: TGTGCCAGCTCACCAGGGGACAGTTACGAGCAGTACTTC. The J gene is TRBJ2-7, the V gene TRBV18; 7 positions match TRBD1. The CDR3 contains 13 residues. V was pared by 2 bases and J by 4 bases, with 2 bases of the junction left unmatched. Germline CDR1 KGHSH, CDR2 LQKENI.

The CDR3 reads CASSTGENTEAFF. Here the CDR3 DNA reads TGTGCCAGCTCAACAGGGGAAAACACTGAAGCTTTCTTT. The chain joins TRBV18 to TRBJ1-1, with 7 bases lining up with TRBD1. This CDR3 has 13 amino acids. The germline V gene encodes CDR1 KGHSH and CDR2 LQKENI. The J segment lost 2 bases and the V segment lost 5 bases, leaving 2 bases of the junction unmatched.

CDR3 coding DNA: TGCAGCGTTGGGGAGGGGGGCTATGGCTACACCTTC. Its translation is CSVGEGGYGYTF. The V and J genes are TRBV29-1 and TRBJ1-2; weak D call: TRBD1 (6 bases). V gave up 4 bases and J gave up 4 bases, with 10 bases separating them. In germline, CDR1 is SQVTM, CDR2 ANQGSEA. The CDR3 is 12 residues long. The entire variable domain, with the rest obtained from reference TRBV29-1 and TRBJ1-2, is as follows: SAVISQKPSRDICQRGTSLTIQCQVDSQVTMMFWYRQQPGQSLTLIATANQGSEATYESGFVIDKFPISRPNLTFSTLTVSNMSPEDSSIYLCSVGEGGYGYTFGSGTRLTVV.

The chain employs TRBV24-1 and TRBJ1-2; D is undetermined. V was pared by 3 bases and J by 7 bases, with 11 bases between. CDR3 length: 13 amino acids. Germline V gene data show CDR1 as KGHDR and CDR2 as SFDVKD. Written as DNA, the CDR3 is TGTGCCACCAGTGATCAAGGACGGCTTGGCTACACCTTC. Translating gives CATSDQGRLGYTF.

The chain combines TRBV5-5 with TRBJ2-5; 9 bases line up with TRBD1. This CDR3 contains 16 residues. V shed 3 bases, J shed 5 bases, and the junction held 11 bases outside the gene matches. Germline values: CDR1 SGHKS, CDR2 YYEKEE (reference sequence). This chain's CDR3 is CASSSMTGGIEETQYF. Here the CDR3 DNA reads TGTGCCAGCAGCTCTATGACAGGGGGGATCGAGGAGACCCAGTACTTC.

The V gene is TRBV7-2, the J gene TRBJ2-7, with D uncertain. Germline V lookup: CDR1 SGHTA, CDR2 FQGNSA. The V end was cut by 1 base, the J end by 2 bases, with 6 bases between. The CDR3 totals 13 residues. DNA for the CDR3: TGTGCCAGCAGCTTAGACGTAGCCTACGAGCAGTACTTC. Translated, it gives CASSLDVAYEQYF.

The chain is built from TRBV7-9 and TRBJ2-2; 10 nucleotides agree with TRBD2. The CDR3 has 16 amino acids. Per germline, CDR1 SEHNR and CDR2 FQNEAQ (reference sequence). V was clipped by 3 bases and J by 4 bases; unmatched bases: 5. The CDR3 reads CASSFTSGASTGELFF. The DNA of the CDR3 is TGTGCCAGCAGCTTTACTAGCGGGGCCTCCACCGGGGAGCTGTTTTTT.

This clone has a handful of counts. V gene TRBV12-3 or TRBV12-4 combines with J gene TRBJ1-1; D gene uncertain. This CDR3 comprises 13 residues. V was trimmed by 3 bases and J by 0 bases, leaving 5 bases between them. The DNA for the CDR3 is TGTGCCAGCAGTTTTTTTCTGAACACTGAAGCTTTCTTT. This translates into CASSFFLNTEAFF.

In DNA form, the CDR3 reads TGTGCCAGCAGCTTAGAACCGGGACTAGCAACCTACGAGCAGTACTTC. Protein product: CASSLEPGLATYEQYF. J is TRBJ2-7 and V is TRBV7-3; TRBD2 matches at 9 bases. The length of the CDR3 is 16 residues. V trimming: 2 bases; J trimming: 2 bases; junction bases outside the gene matches: 7. Per germline, CDR1 SGHTA and CDR2 FQGTGA. Using reference TRBV7-3 and TRBJ2-7 for the parts outside the CDR3, the full variable domain is GAGVSQTPSNKVTEKGKYVELRCDPISGHTALYWYRQSLGQGPEFLIYFQGTGAADDSGLPNDRFFAVRPEGSVSTLKIQRTERGDSAVYLCASSLEPGLATYEQYFGPGTRLTVT.

This clone came up a few times. The chain employs TRBV3-1 (or the pseudogene TRBV3-2) and TRBJ1-2; D remains unclear. Per germline, CDR1 LGHDT and CDR2 YNNKEL (reference sequence). The CDR3 spans 15 residues. V lost 2 bases, J lost 5 bases, and 15 bases lay in between. CDR3 sequence: CASSQSRGRVYGYTF. CDR3 nucleotide sequence: TGTGCCAGCAGCCAAAGCCGAGGACGGGTTTATGGCTACACCTTC.

This clone occurred once. The chain links TRBV24-1 to TRBJ1-5; D possibly corresponds to TRBD1 (5 bases). This CDR3 region has 13 residues. V was shortened by 6 bases and J by 6 bases, with 11 bases between the two germline ends. The germline V gene encodes CDR1 KGHDR and CDR2 SFDVKD. The CDR3 nucleotides read TGTGCCACCAGTCAAGGGGCAGGTCAGCCCCAGCATTTT. This translates into CATSQGAGQPQHF.

V is TRBV5-1 and J is TRBJ2-1; 9 bases agree with TRBD2. The V segment lost 6 bases and the J segment 4 bases; nucleotides outside the gene matches: 11. The germline CDR1 and CDR2 sequences are SGHRS and YFSETQ. This CDR3 has 16 residues. CDR3 in amino acids: CASTPQSGGTYNEQFF. The CDR3 coding sequence is TGCGCCAGCACCCCGCAGAGCGGGGGGACTTACAATGAGCAGTTCTTC.

The V and J genes are TRBV29-1 and TRBJ1-1; 7 bases fit TRBD1. The germline V gene encodes CDR1 SQVTM and CDR2 ANQGSEA. V gave up 3 bases and J gave up 2 bases; unmatched junction bases: 6. The CDR3 consists of 14 residues. Written as DNA, the CDR3 is TGCAGCGTTGATTTAACAGGGGCAAACACTGAAGCTTTCTTT. It encodes CSVDLTGANTEAFF.

The chain has TRBV2 and TRBJ1-2, with 7 bases lining up with TRBD1. This CDR3 region has 12 residues. Germline V gene lookup returns CDR1 SNHLY and CDR2 FYNNEI. J lost 2 bases, V lost 9 bases, and 3 bases had no gene match. CDR3 in amino acids: CASRTGNYGYTF. As DNA, the CDR3 is TGTGCCAGTAGGACAGGCAACTATGGCTACACCTTC.

This clone was detected a few times. The chain joins TRBV29-1 to TRBJ1-1; possibly TRBD1 for D (5 bases). The CDR3 covers 14 residues. Germline V lookup: CDR1 SQVTM, CDR2 ANQGSEA. V lost 2 bases and J lost 1, with 11 bases in between. DNA for the CDR3: TGCAGCGTTGAAACCAGACAGACGAACACTGAAGCTTTCTTT. This translates into CSVETRQTNTEAFF.

The V gene is TRBV4-1, the J gene TRBJ2-1, with 12 nucleotides matching TRBD2. J lost 8 bases, V lost 8 bases, and 16 bases had no gene match. This CDR3 comprises 17 residues. Germline CDR1 reads MGHRA; CDR2 reads YSYEKL. CDR3 residues: CASRRDWGLAGGDEQFF. As DNA, the CDR3 is TGCGCCAGCCGAAGGGACTGGGGACTAGCGGGTGGGGATGAGCAGTTCTTC.

The DNA of the CDR3 is TGTGCCACCAGCAGAGATCAGGGCACCTCCCCCCGGCAGTATTTT. Translation: CATSRDQGTSPRQYF. The J gene is TRBJ2-3, the V gene TRBV15; possibly TRBD1 for D (5 bases). CDR1 and CDR2 from the germline V gene are LNHNV and YYDKDF (reference sequence). The CDR3 is made up of 15 amino acids. Between the trimmed V and J ends, which lost 0 bases and 11 bases, there was a span of 18 bases. The variable domain in full, completed from reference TRBV15 and TRBJ2-3, reads DAMVIQNPRYQVTQFGKPVTLSCSQTLNHNVMYWYQQKSSQAPKLLFHYYDKDFNNEADTPDNFQSRRPNTSFCFLDIRSPGLGDTAMYLCATSRDQGTSPRQYFGPGTRLTVL.